This T cell receptor beta chain comes out of a study of blood T cell repertoires in COVID-19. Here immunoSEQ multiplex PCR was the method, and the copy in TCRdb shows in-frame clones only, minus some. The sample yields 150,000 to 200,000 clones, roughly 84% seen once. The material sequenced was PBMCs or T cells enriched from blood (not recorded which). The TCR sequence derives from a woman between 55 and 75 years old who had recovered from COVID-19.

The CDR3 sequence: CASSAVVGGASFANEKLFF. The CDR3 DNA follows: TGTGCCAGCAGCGCGGTTGTAGGGGGCGCGAGTTTCGCTAATGAAAAACTGTTTTTT. The gene calls are TRBV7-9 and TRBJ1-4, with TRBD1 matching 7 bases. Germline CDR1 and CDR2: SEHNR and FQNEAQ (reference sequence). After removal of 5 bases from V and 3 bases from J, the junction contained 18 bases not matched to a gene. The length of the CDR3 is 19 residues.